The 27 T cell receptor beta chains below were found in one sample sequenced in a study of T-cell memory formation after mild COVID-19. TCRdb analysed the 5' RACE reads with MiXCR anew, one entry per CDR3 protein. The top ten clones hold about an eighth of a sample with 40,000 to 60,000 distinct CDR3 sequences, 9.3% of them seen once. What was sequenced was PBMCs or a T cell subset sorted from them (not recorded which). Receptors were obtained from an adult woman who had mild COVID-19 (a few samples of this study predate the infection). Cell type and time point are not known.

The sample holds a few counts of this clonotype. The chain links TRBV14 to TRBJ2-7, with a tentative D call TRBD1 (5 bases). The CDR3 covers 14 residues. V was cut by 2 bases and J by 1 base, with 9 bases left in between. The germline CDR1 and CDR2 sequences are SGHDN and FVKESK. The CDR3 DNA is TGTGCCAGCAGCCAACATACAGGTTCCTACGAGCAGTACTTC. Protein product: CASSQHTGSYEQYF.

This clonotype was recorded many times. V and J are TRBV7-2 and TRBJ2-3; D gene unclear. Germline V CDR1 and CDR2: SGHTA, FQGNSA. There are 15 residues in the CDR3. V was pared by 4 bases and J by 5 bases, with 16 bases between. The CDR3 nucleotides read TGTGCCAGCAGCTCAAATCCTATCTCCGGAGATACGCAGTATTTT. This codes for CASSSNPISGDTQYF.

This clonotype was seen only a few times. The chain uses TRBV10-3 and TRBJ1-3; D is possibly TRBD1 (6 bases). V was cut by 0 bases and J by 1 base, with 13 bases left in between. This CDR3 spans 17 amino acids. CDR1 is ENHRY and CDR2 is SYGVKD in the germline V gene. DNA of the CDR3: TGTGCCATCAGTGAGTCGGGAACAGGGATATCTGGAAACACCATATATTTT. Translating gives CAISESGTGISGNTIYF.

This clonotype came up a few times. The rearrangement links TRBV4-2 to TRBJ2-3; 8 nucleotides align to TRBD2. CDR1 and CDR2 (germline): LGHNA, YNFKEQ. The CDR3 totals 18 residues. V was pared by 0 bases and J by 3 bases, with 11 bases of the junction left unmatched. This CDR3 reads CASSQDLGLGFRTDTQYF. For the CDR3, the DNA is TGTGCCAGCAGCCAAGATCTGGGACTAGGCTTTAGAACAGATACGCAGTATTTT.

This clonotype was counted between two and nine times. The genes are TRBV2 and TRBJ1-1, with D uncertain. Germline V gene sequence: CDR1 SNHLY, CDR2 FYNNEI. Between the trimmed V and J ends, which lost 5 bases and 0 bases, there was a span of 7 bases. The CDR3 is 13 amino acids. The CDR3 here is CASSLTVNTEAFF. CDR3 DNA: TGTGCCAGCAGTTTGACGGTGAACACTGAAGCTTTCTTT.

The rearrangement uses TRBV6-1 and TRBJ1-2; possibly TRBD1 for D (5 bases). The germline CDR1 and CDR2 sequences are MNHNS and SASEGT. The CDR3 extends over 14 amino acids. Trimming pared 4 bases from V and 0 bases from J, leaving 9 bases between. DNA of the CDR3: TGTGCCAGCAGTGCCAGGGAGGCTAACTATGGCTACACCTTC. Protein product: CASSAREANYGYTF.

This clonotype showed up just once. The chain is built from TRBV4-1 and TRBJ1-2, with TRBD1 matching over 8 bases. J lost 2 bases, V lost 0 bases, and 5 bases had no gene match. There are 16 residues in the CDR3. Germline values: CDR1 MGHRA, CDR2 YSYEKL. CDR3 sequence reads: CASSQDPAGGNYGYTF. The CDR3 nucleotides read TGCGCCAGCAGCCAAGATCCAGCAGGGGGCAACTATGGCTACACCTTC.

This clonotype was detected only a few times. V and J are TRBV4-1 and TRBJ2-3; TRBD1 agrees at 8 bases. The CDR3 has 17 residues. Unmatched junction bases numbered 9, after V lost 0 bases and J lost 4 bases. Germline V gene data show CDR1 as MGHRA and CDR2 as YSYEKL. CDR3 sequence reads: CASSQDRATGGADTQYF. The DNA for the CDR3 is TGCGCCAGCAGCCAAGATAGGGCCACAGGGGGTGCAGATACGCAGTATTTT.

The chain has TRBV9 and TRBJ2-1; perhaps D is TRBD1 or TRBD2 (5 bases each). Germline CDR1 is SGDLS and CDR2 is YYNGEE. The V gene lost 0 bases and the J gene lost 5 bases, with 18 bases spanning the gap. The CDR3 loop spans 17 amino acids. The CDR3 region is CASSVVGRRGAHNEQFF. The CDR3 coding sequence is TGTGCCAGCAGCGTAGTGGGGCGTAGAGGGGCCCACAATGAGCAGTTCTTC.

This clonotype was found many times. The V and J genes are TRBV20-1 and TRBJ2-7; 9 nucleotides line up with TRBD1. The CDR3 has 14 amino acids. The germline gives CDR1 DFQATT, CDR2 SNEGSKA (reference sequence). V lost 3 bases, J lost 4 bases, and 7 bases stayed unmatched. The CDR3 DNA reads TGCAGTGCTAGGGAATTCGGACAGGGGTACGAGCAGTACTTC. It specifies CSAREFGQGYEQYF.

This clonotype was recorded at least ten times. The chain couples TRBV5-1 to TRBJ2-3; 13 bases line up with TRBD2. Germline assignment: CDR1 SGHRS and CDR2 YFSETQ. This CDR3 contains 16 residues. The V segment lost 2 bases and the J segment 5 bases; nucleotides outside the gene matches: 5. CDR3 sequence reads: CASSFTSGGAEDTQYF. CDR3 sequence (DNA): TGCGCCAGCAGCTTTACTAGCGGGGGGGCCGAAGATACGCAGTATTTT.

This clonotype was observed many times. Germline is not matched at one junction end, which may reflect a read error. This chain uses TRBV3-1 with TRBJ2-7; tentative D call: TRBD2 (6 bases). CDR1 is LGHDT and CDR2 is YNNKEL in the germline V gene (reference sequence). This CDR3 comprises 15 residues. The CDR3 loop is CASTQTGRSSYEQYF. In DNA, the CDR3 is TGTGCCAGCACCCAAACTGGGAGGAGCTCCTACGAGCAGTACTTC.

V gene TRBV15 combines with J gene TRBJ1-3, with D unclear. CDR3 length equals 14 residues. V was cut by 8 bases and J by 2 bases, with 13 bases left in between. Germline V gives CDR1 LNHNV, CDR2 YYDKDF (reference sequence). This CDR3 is CATRDLSAGNTIYF. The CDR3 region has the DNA TGTGCCACCCGAGACTTGAGTGCTGGAAACACCATATATTTT.

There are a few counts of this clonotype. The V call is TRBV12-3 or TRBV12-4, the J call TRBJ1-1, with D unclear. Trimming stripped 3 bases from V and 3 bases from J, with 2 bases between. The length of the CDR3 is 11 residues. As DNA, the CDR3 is TGTGCCAGCAGTTTCGACACTGAAGCTTTCTTT. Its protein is CASSFDTEAFF.

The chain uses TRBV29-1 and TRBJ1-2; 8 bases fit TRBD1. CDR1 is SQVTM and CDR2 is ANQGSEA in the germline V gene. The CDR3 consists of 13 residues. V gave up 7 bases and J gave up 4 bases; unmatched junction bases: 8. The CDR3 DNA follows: TGCAGCGCCATAGGACAGGGTGGCTATGGCTACACCTTC. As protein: CSAIGQGGYGYTF.

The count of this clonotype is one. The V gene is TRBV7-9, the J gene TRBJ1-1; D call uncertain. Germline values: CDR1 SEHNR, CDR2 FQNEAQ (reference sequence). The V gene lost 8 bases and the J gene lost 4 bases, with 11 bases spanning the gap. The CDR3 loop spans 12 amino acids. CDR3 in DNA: TGTGCCAGCGGGGAACCCGGCACTGAAGCTTTCTTT. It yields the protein CASGEPGTEAFF.

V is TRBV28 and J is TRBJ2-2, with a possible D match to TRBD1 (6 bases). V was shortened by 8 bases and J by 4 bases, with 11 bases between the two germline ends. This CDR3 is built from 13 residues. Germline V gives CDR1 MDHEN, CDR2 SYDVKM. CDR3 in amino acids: CASGTGPTGELFF. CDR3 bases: TGTGCCAGCGGTACAGGGCCCACCGGGGAGCTGTTTTTT.

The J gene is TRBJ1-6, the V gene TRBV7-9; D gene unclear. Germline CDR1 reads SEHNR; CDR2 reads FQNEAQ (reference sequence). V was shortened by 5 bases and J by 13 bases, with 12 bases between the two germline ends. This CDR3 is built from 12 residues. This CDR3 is CASSPEGLPLHF. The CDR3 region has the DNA TGTGCCAGCAGCCCCGAGGGTTTGCCCCTCCACTTT.

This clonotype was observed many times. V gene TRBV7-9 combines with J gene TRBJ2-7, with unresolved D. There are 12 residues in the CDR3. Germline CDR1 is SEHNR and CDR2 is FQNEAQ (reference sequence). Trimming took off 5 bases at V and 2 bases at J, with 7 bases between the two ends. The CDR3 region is CASSRSPYEQYF. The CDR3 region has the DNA TGTGCCAGCAGCCGTAGTCCCTACGAGCAGTACTTC.

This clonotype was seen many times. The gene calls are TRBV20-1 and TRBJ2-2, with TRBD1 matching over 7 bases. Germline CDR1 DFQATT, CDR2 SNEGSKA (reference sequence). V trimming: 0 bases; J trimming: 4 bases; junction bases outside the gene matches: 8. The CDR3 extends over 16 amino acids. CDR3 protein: CSAREPSGTATGELFF. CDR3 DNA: TGCAGTGCTAGAGAACCCTCCGGGACAGCCACCGGGGAGCTGTTTTTT.

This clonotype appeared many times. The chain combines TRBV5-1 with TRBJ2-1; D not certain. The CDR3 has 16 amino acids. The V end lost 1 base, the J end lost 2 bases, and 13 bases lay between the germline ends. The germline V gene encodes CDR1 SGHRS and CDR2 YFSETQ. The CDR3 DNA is TGCGCCAGCAGCTTGCGGGTTAGTGGGACCTACAATGAGCAGTTCTTC. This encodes CASSLRVSGTYNEQFF.

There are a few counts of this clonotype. The chain's CDR3 is CASKKGQSSDTQYF. CDR3 nucleotides: TGTGCCAGCAAGAAGGGACAGTCATCAGATACGCAGTATTTT. This chain joins TRBV25-1 and TRBJ2-3, with TRBD1 matching 7 bases. The CDR3 spans 14 residues. The V gene end was trimmed by 7 bases and the J gene end by 4 bases; junction bases not matched to a gene: 8. Germline-derived CDR1 and CDR2 are MGHDK and SYGVNS.

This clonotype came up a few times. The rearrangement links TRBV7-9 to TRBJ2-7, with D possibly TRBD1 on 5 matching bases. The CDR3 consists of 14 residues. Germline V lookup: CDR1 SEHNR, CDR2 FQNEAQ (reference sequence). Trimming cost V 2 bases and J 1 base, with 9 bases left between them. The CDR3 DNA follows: TGTGCCAGCAGCTTAACAGGTACTTCCTACGAGCAGTACTTC. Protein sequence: CASSLTGTSYEQYF.

This CDR3 is CASSLSRGRRGVFHEQYF. The CDR3 DNA is TGTGCCAGCAGTTTATCCCGAGGACGGCGCGGGGTCTTCCACGAGCAGTACTTC. The rearrangement uses TRBV27 and TRBJ2-7; tentative D call: TRBD2 (6 bases). CDR1 and CDR2 from the germline V gene are MNHEY and SMNVEV (reference sequence). V shed 0 bases and J shed 5 bases, with 23 bases lying between them. The CDR3 runs 18 residues.

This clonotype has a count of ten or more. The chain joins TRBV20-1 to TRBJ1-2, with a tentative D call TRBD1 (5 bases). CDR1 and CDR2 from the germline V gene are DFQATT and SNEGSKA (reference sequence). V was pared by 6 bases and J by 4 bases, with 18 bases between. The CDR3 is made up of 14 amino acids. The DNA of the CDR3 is TGCAGTGCCCTCTGGATCAGGGCGACCTATGGCTACACCTTC. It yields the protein CSALWIRATYGYTF.

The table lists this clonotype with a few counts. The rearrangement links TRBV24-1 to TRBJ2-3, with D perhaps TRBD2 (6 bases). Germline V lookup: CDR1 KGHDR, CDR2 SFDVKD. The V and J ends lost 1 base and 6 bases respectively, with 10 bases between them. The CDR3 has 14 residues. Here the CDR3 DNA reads TGTGCCACCAGTGATTTTGCGGGGTCGGATACGCAGTATTTT. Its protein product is CATSDFAGSDTQYF.

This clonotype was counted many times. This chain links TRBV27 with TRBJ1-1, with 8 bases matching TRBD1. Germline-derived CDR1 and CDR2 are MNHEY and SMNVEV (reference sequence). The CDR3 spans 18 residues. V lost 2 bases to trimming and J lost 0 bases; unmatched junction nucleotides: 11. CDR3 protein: CASSLTGGSLILNTEAFF. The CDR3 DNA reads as TGTGCCAGCAGTTTAACAGGGGGATCCCTCATCCTGAACACTGAAGCTTTCTTT.